A selection of T cell receptor beta chains follows, all from one sample in a study of blood T cell repertoires in COVID-19. Using immunoSEQ multiplex PCR, the repertoire was profiled, and TCRdb retains in-frame clones only, with some absent. The sample contains 150,000 to 160,000 clones, roughly 82% of which appear only once. Input material: peripheral blood. All receptors come from a woman aged 50 to 65 with acute or convalescent COVID-19. The CDR3 runs from the conserved cysteine through the conserved F or W. A D gene is named only where the DNA matches it firmly. Size tells how often a clone was seen (once, few, many) or the class of an expanded clone, and some rows leave it out.

D	V	size	J	DNA	CDR3
-	TRBV7-9	-	TRBJ2-7	TGTGCCAGCAGCTTAGACGGGAGTCGCTCTTACGAGCAGTACTTC	CASSLDGSRSYEQYF
-	TRBV4-1	-	TRBJ2-1	TGCGCCAGCAGCCAAGAACTAGGGGAGCAGTTCTTC	CASSQELGEQFF
-	TRBV9	once	TRBJ1-1	TGTGCCAGCAGCGAGACCTCAGGGAACACTGAAGCTTTCTTT	CASSETSGNTEAFF
TRBD1	TRBV19	-	TRBJ1-5	TGTGCCACCGAGCCAGCAGGGGGTCAGCCCCAGCATTTT	CATEPAGGQPQHF
TRBD2	TRBV5-1	-	TRBJ2-1	TGCGCCAGCAGCCGGGGGGGCGGAAGTTCCTACAATGAGCAGTTCTTC	CASSRGGGSSYNEQFF
TRBD1	TRBV18	-	TRBJ1-2	TGTGCCAGCTCAACAGGGACAGGATCTAACTATGGCTACACCTTC	CASSTGTGSNYGYTF
-	TRBV5-6	-	TRBJ2-7	TGTGCCAGCAGCTTGCCCGGGGAGCAGTACTTC	CASSLPGEQYF
TRBD1	TRBV15	-	TRBJ2-5	TGTGCCACCAGCAGAGCGCCAGGGGGAAGCTTTAGTGGGAGCGGAGAGACCCAGTACTTC	CATSRAPGGSFSGSGETQYF
-	TRBV29-1	-	TRBJ1-1	TGCAGCGTTGTTCAGGGGTTGAACACTGAAGCTTTCTTT	CSVVQGLNTEAFF
-	TRBV6-5	-	TRBJ1-3	TGTGCCAGCCGGACAGTCCACGGAAACACCATATATTTT	CASRTVHGNTIYF
-	TRBV11-2	-	TRBJ2-7	TGTGCCAGCAGCCACCGGGACACGCTATACGAGCAGTACTTC	CASSHRDTLYEQYF
-	TRBV5-8	-	TRBJ1-4	TGTGCCAGCAACGGTTGGCGGGCAACTAATGAAAAACTGTTTTTT	CASNGWRATNEKLFF
-	TRBV24-1	once	TRBJ1-5	TGTGCCACCAGTGATTCAGGGGCCCGCGGGTCCCAGCATTTT	CATSDSGARGSQHF
-	TRBV9	-	TRBJ1-4	TGTGCCAGCAGCGTAGACAGGACAAGTGGAAAACTGTTTTTT	CASSVDRTSGKLFF
-	TRBV5-5	-	TRBJ2-3	TGTGCCAGCAGCTTGATAGGGGACACAGATACGCAGTATTTT	CASSLIGDTDTQYF
TRBD1	TRBV6-1	-	TRBJ1-5	TGTGCCAGCAGTGAATCAGGGGGAAATCAGCCCCAGCATTTT	CASSESGGNQPQHF
TRBD1	TRBV7-8	-	TRBJ1-4	TGTGCCAGCAGCTCCCAACAGGGGTATACTAATGAAAAACTGTTTTTT	CASSSQQGYTNEKLFF
TRBD1	TRBV9	-	TRBJ1-2	TGTGCCAGCAGCGCCAATGACAGGGTCGAGGGCTACACCTTC	CASSANDRVEGYTF
-	TRBV11-2	-	TRBJ1-1	TGTGCCAGCAGTTCATTCGACAGGAACACTGAAGCTTTCTTT	CASSSFDRNTEAFF
TRBD1	TRBV4-3	once	TRBJ1-4	TGCGCCAGCAGCTCCTCAACAGGGGTCGGTGAAAAACTGTTTTTT	CASSSSTGVGEKLFF
-	TRBV28	-	TRBJ1-2	TGTGCCAGCAGTCCCCCCGGCAGGTCTAACTATGGCTACACCTTC	CASSPPGRSNYGYTF
TRBD2	TRBV10-2	-	TRBJ2-1	TGCGCCAGCAAAAACACGGCTAGCGGATACAATGAGCAGTTCTTC	CASKNTASGYNEQFF
-	TRBV27	-	TRBJ1-5	TGTGCCAGCAGTCCCGGACAGCCTGGGAATCAGCCCCAGCATTTT	CASSPGQPGNQPQHF
TRBD1	TRBV4-3	-	TRBJ1-3	TGCGCCAGCAGCCAATATGGGACAGGGTCTGGAAACACCATATATTTT	CASSQYGTGSGNTIYF
TRBD2	TRBV5-6	-	TRBJ2-7	TGTGCCAGCAGCTTGAACGGGGCTAGCGGGAGGAACGAGCAGTACTTC	CASSLNGASGRNEQYF
TRBD1	TRBV5-4	-	TRBJ1-2	TGTGCCAGCAGCTGGACAGGGGCGTCCTATGGCTACACCTTC	CASSWTGASYGYTF
-	TRBV5-4	-	TRBJ1-2	TGTGCCAGCAGCTTGGCGGGGGGCTACACCTTC	CASSLAGGYTF
-	TRBV4-3	once	TRBJ2-5	TGCGCCAGCAGCAAGACTACGCAAGAGACCCAGTACTTC	CASSKTTQETQYF